There are many counts of the clone carrying this TCR beta chain. The data derive from a study of spatial heterogeneity in lung cancer. Trimming pared 1 base from V and 7 bases from J, leaving 14 bases between. The CDR3 is 14 residues long. CDR1 and CDR2 from the germline V gene are LGHNA and YSLEER. Time point of the sample: sample taken at primary tumor resection. MiXCR, applied by TCRdb to the 5' RACE reads, yields one record per CDR3 protein. The table lists fewer than 45,000 distinct CDR3 sequences, almost 7% of them singletons. The receptor's source is a female donor with early-stage non-small cell lung cancer. This sample comprised PBMCs, obtained at surgery. The chain couples TRBV4-3 to TRBJ2-7; D is possibly TRBD2 (5 bases). CDR3 sequence (DNA): TGCGCCAGCAGCCAAGCTGGGAGCCGCGGGGAGCAGTACTTC. Its protein product is CASSQAGSRGEQYF.